The T cell receptor (beta chain) described here comes from a study of human T cells and chemical hapten exposure. Study background: Patch tests of 0.01% DPC on the upper back were read at 6 days. Slight differences in pooled library volume were the main source of varying TCR yields across samples. General study results and limits: TCRs exceeding 1 in 1000 frequency stayed unchanged with DPC sensitization.

The CDR3 sequence is 15 residues long. Germline CDR1 MGHRA, CDR2 YSYEKL. Trimming removed 0 bases from V and 7 bases from J, with 12 bases in between. As for this clonotype: As yet, its antigen is unknown.

Methods used by the authors: Sample TCR counts, which ranged from 23,224 to 690,600, had a median of 95,638. Each CDR3 protein gets one entry after TCRdb re-called the RACE reads with MiXCR. TCRdb, rather than the study authors, made the V and J calls. The top ten hold 2.1% of the sample, which has about 160,000 distinct CDR3 sequences, 28% seen once. This sample's time point: patch test 3, about 24 weeks after DPC sensitization. Indicated treatment: therapeutic diphenylcyclopropenone sensitization with weekly scalp DPC. This TCR derives from a woman under 30 with alopecia areata. Some clones in this sample may be carry-over from other donors' samples. This material consisted of whole blood, taken in connection with sensitization to the hapten diphenylcyclopropenone (DPC). This sequence joins TRBV4-1 and TRBJ1-4; D remains unclear. Here the CDR3 DNA reads TGCGCCAGCAGCCAAGACGCCTGGCCCCCTGAAAAACTGTTTTTT. Amino acid sequence: CASSQDAWPPEKLFF.